Listed below are T cell receptor beta chains from one sample, sequenced in a study of early T cells in non-severe SARS-CoV-2 infection. TCRdb passed the 5' RACE reads through MiXCR, listing each CDR3 protein once. In the table there are 85,000 to 95,000 distinct CDR3 sequences, 16% of which are singletons. Sample: whole blood, taken at baseline. The receptors come from an adult who was a healthcare worker with PCR-confirmed SARS-CoV-2 infection or an uninfected control (not recorded which). Each CDR3 is given with its conserved first and last residue. The D gene is left open where the match is weak. Not every row has a clone size; where given, it reads once, few, many or a size class.

TRBJ2-5 once TRBV7-2 - CASSFTVRETQYF TGTGCCAGCAGCTTCACCGTTCGGGAGACCCAGTACTTC
TRBJ1-2 few TRBV11-2 TRBD1 CASSLARDRTATF TGTGCCAGCAGCTTAGCACGGGACAGAACCGCCACCTTC
TRBJ2-2 many TRBV29-1 - CSVLGHTNTGELFF TGCAGCGTTTTAGGTCATACGAACACCGGGGAGCTGTTTTTT
TRBJ2-4 few TRBV28 - CASSAPPAKNIQYF TGTGCCAGCAGTGCCCCTCCGGCCAAAAACATTCAGTACTTC
TRBJ2-7 few TRBV5-1 TRBD2 CASSLAERGYSYEQYF TGCGCCAGCAGCTTGGCGGAGCGGGGCTACTCCTACGAGCAGTACTTC
TRBJ1-5 - TRBV12-3/TRBV12-4 - CASSLSGGNQPQHF TGTGCCAGCAGTTTATCAGGGGGCAATCAGCCCCAGCATTTT
TRBJ2-7 - TRBV10-1 - CASSESNSGASEQYF TGCGCCAGCAGTGAGTCGAATAGCGGAGCTTCCGAGCAGTACTTC
TRBJ2-7 many TRBV7-6 - CASSQAAQSSYEQYF TGTGCCAGCAGCCAGGCGGCCCAGAGCTCCTACGAGCAGTACTTC
TRBJ1-2 - TRBV27 - CASSLNPNYGYTF TGTGCCAGCAGTTTGAACCCGAACTATGGCTACACCTTC
TRBJ1-1 few TRBV12-3/TRBV12-4 - CASRESKRFNTEAFF TGTGCCAGCAGGGAGTCGAAGAGGTTCAACACTGAAGCTTTCTTT
TRBJ2-3 few TRBV6-4 TRBD1 CASSEEGGASDTQYF TGTGCCAGCAGTGAGGAAGGGGGCGCTTCAGATACGCAGTATTTT
TRBJ1-1 - TRBV5-1 - CASSLWGMGRNTEAFF TGCGCCAGCAGCTTGTGGGGCATGGGCCGAAACACTGAAGCTTTCTTT
TRBJ2-7 many TRBV7-2 TRBD2 CASSLGLAGIDYEQYF TGTGCCAGCAGCTTAGGACTAGCGGGGATAGACTACGAGCAGTACTTC
TRBJ2-1 - TRBV12-3/TRBV12-4 TRBD1 CASRRTGGNEQFF TGTGCCAGCAGACGGACAGGGGGGAATGAGCAGTTCTTC
TRBJ2-5 many TRBV3-1 - CASSKTDETQYF TGTGCCAGCAGCAAAACGGACGAGACCCAGTACTTC
TRBJ2-2 - TRBV12-3/TRBV12-4 - CASRPAEGFGELFF TGTGCCAGCAGACCCGCTGAGGGGTTCGGGGAGCTGTTTTTT
TRBJ2-5 - TRBV11-2 TRBD2 CASSFVGAGGPIETQYF TGTGCCAGCAGCTTTGTTGGTGCGGGAGGGCCTATAGAGACCCAGTACTTC
TRBJ2-1 few TRBV2 - CASNVASSYNEQFF TGTGCCAGCAATGTGGCTAGCTCCTACAATGAGCAGTTCTTC
TRBJ2-1 - TRBV19 - CASKFDRADWRFF TGTGCCAGTAAATTTGATAGGGCGGACTGGCGGTTCTTC
TRBJ2-7 few TRBV20-1 - CSARAGGYEQYF TGCAGTGCTAGGGCTGGGGGATACGAGCAGTACTTC
TRBJ2-7 few TRBV3-1 - CASSQESSGDEQYF TGTGCCAGCAGCCAAGAAAGTTCCGGGGACGAGCAGTACTTC
TRBJ1-2 - TRBV28 - CASLRDDYGYTF TGTGCCAGCTTAAGAGACGACTATGGCTACACCTTC
TRBJ1-2 - TRBV9 - CASSPDTYYGYTF TGTGCCAGCAGCCCAGACACCTACTATGGCTACACCTTC
TRBJ2-2 - TRBV4-1 - CASSQATGRSGGLFF TGCGCCAGCAGCCAAGCCACCGGTCGATCCGGGGGGCTGTTTTTT
TRBJ2-2 many TRBV2 - CASSATRVGAGELFF TGTGCCAGCAGCGCCACCCGGGTAGGGGCCGGGGAGCTGTTTTTT
TRBJ1-2 - TRBV6-5 - CASSHQGYGYTF TGTGCCAGCAGTCACCAGGGGTATGGCTACACCTTC
TRBJ2-5 many TRBV28 TRBD2 CASSGGRLETQYF TGTGCCAGCAGTGGCGGGAGGTTAGAGACCCAGTACTTC
TRBJ2-5 few TRBV6-2/TRBV6-3 - CASSRQGRVTQYF TGTGCCAGCAGTCGACAGGGGAGGGTGACCCAGTACTTC